This entry describes one T cell receptor (beta chain). Many counts were recorded for this clonotype. The target of this receptor is not known. Per-nucleotide qualities are absent, and no much larger clonotype sits a single base away. The sample's treatment or condition label is to be understood as: live attenuated yellow fever vaccine strain. At every blood-draw timepoint, two biological replicates of bulk PBMCs were collected. A standard Ficoll-Paque protocol was used to isolate PBMCs from peripheral blood. TriZol was used to extract RNA from bulk PBMCs, CD4 and CD8 fractions, and dextramer-positive and dextramer-negative fractions. The CDR3 has 12 amino acids, counting the end cysteine and phenylalanine. Only CDR3 DNA remains: 36 bases, in frame from the first base. The germline V gene encodes CDR1 LNHDA and CDR2 SQIVND (reference sequence). After removal of 5 bases from V and 3 bases from J, the junction retains 0 bases not matched to a gene.

This entry is derived from a study of T cells after yellow fever vaccination (dated by TCRdb to 2018 to 2020). Regarding the study in general: The SMART-Seq v4 Ultra Low Input RNA kit was used to prepare libraries from fractions with low cell numbers. Blood was drawn at multiple timepoints before and after primary and secondary immunization, with bulk PBMC replicates and cell subsets isolated. To follow T-cell clones before and after primary and booster YFV17D yellow fever vaccination, bulk TCR alpha and beta repertoires were sequenced over time. Two healthy male donors made up the cohort, one aged 18 to 30 years and the other aged 30 to 40 years. The paper's findings and limits, for the study overall: Most clones expanded after primary vaccination were re-detected after the booster (almost 98% of CD4 and around nine tenths of CD8), suggesting broad memory maintenance. The study included only two donors, which limits how far the findings can be generalized. Computational filtering was needed because FACS-sorted repertoires could contain abundant contaminating clonotypes from the bulk population. The secondary T-cell response was found to be weaker but faster than the primary response, with a peak reached on day 5 rather than on day 15. A small fraction of clonotypes showed up in both the CD4 and CD8 compartments, probably as a result of convergent recombination.

Sequencing instrument: Illumina NovaSeq 6000. TCR cDNA was made using 5'RACE template switching, a step that added a universal primer site and unique molecular identifiers. Priming of cDNA synthesis was performed from both the TCR alpha and TCR beta constant segments. Library amplification involved two PCR steps, and the second step added sample barcodes and sequencing adapters. Sequencing of libraries was done on Illumina HiSeq 2500 (2x100 bp) or NovaSeq (2x150 bp). The original pipeline was this. Demultiplexing of reads and collapsing into UMI consensus sequences were performed with MIGEC, and V(D)J alignment was carried out with MiXCR. Clonotypes responding to the vaccine were identified with edgeR on replicate PBMC samples, with the criteria of FDR below 0.01 and a log2 fold change above 5 up to day 15. CD4 or CD8 identity was assigned to each bulk clonotype according to whether the clonotype was present at higher abundance in the sequenced CD4 repertoire or the sequenced CD8 repertoire. TCRdb applied fastp at Q25 and MiXCR to the public reads, then kept only in-frame beta chains. Each entry is one CDR3 protein sequence, shown with its most common DNA and genes. The authors' filters were not applied to this entry. Recorded for this sample are a few hundred thousand distinct CDR3 sequences; over 3.5% of them occurred a single time. Together, the top ten hold approximately 25% of the sample.

The origin of this receptor is a man younger than 35 who received the YFV17D yellow fever vaccine. Recombination linked TRBV19 to TRBJ2-7, and TRBD1 matches 8 of the central bases. The sample was PBMCs, taken 5 days after the yellow fever booster vaccination. The CDR3 region reads CASSGTGYEQYF. In nucleotide form, the sequence is TGTGCCAGTAGTGGGACAGGCTACGAGCAGTACTTC.